This is a list of T cell receptor beta chains from one sample in a study of blood T cell repertoires in COVID-19. TCRdb keeps only in-frame clones here, not all; method: immunoSEQ multiplex PCR. The table includes about 300,000 clones, approximately 84% detected once. Source material: peripheral blood. These receptors all stem from a human donor with COVID-19, enrolled during active disease. The donor label of this sample is uncertain. Both conserved end residues are part of each CDR3. D genes are given only for firm matches. Size is omitted from some rows. Given values are once, few, many or a class for expanded clones.

>once|TRBJ1-2|TRBV7-8|TRBD1
TGTGCCAGCAGCTTAGCGCGGACAGGGCACTATGGCTACACCTTC
CASSLARTGHYGYTF
>once|TRBJ2-1|TRBV12-5|TRBD2
TGTGCTAGTGGTTTGGTACTTAGCGGGAGGGATCGATGGGTTGAGCAGTTCTTC
CASGLVLSGRDRWVEQFF
>once|TRBJ2-5|TRBV5-1|TRBD2
TGCGCCAGCAGCCCCGGGACTAGGGATGAGACCCAGTACTTC
CASSPGTRDETQYF
>-|TRBJ2-3|TRBV3-1/TRBV3-2|TRBD2
TGTGCCAGCAGCCAAGAGGGACTAGCGGGAGTCACAGATACGCAGTATTTT
CASSQEGLAGVTDTQYF
>once|TRBJ2-7|TRBV27|TRBD1
TGTGCCAGCAGTCTAGCCGTGGGACAGGGGTTCTACGAGCAGTACTTC
CASSLAVGQGFYEQYF
>-|TRBJ2-7|TRBV28|TRBD1
TGTGCCAGCAGTTTTCAGGACAGGCTCACCTACGAGCAGTACTTC
CASSFQDRLTYEQYF
>-|TRBJ2-4|TRBV4-3|-
TGCGCCAGCAGCCAAGATCAGAGGTCCAGTCTTCAGTACTTC
CASSQDQRSSLQYF
>once|TRBJ1-2|TRBV4-3|-
TGCGCCAGCAGCCAAGAACCGTCCCCACTACTCTATGGCTACACCTTC
CASSQEPSPLLYGYTF
>-|TRBJ1-6|TRBV7-2|-
TGTGCCAGCAGCCCGGCAGGGTCGTTGAATTCACCCCTCCACTTT
CASSPAGSLNSPLHF
>-|TRBJ2-7|TRBV18|-
TGTGCCAGCTCACCAGGAGTTGTCGGACAGAGTGCCTACGAGCAGTACTTC
CASSPGVVGQSAYEQYF
>-|TRBJ1-6|TRBV30|-
TGTGCCTGGAGTGTAACCGGGGGGAGATATAATTCACCCCTCCACTTT
CAWSVTGGRYNSPLHF
>-|TRBJ1-5|TRBV6-2/TRBV6-3|-
TGTGCCAGCAGTTACGGGCCTACCCCCAATCAGCCCCAGCATTTT
CASSYGPTPNQPQHF
>once|TRBJ2-5|TRBV5-1|TRBD2
TGCGCCAGCAGCTTCAGGACTAGCAGCCAAGAGACCCAGTACTTC
CASSFRTSSQETQYF
>-|TRBJ2-2|TRBV24-1|-
TGTGCCACCCAGGGAAACACCGGGGAGCTGTTTTTT
CATQGNTGELFF
>-|TRBJ2-7|TRBV11-2|TRBD1
TGTGCCAGCAGCTTAAGTGGGACAGGGCACGACGAGCAGTACTTC
CASSLSGTGHDEQYF
>-|TRBJ2-7|TRBV29-1|-
TGCAGCGTTGGGACCACAGGTTCCTACGAGCAGTACTTC
CSVGTTGSYEQYF
>-|TRBJ2-5|TRBV6-1|TRBD2
TGTGCCAGCAGTGAAGCTAGTCAGACTAGCGCCGCGGGGACCCAGTACTTC
CASSEASQTSAAGTQYF
>-|TRBJ2-2|TRBV9|TRBD1
TGTGCCAGCAGCGTACAAGGGGGCGCCGGGGAGCTGTTTTTT
CASSVQGGAGELFF
>-|TRBJ2-7|TRBV6-5|TRBD2
TGTGCCAGCAGGGCTAGCGGCGCCTACGAGCAGTACTTC
CASRASGAYEQYF
>-|TRBJ2-5|TRBV11-2|TRBD2
TGTGCCAGCAGCTTAGATATTGCGGGGGTGGAGACCCAGTACTTC
CASSLDIAGVETQYF
>-|TRBJ2-1|TRBV9|TRBD2
TGTGCCAGCAGCGTAGATGAGCGGGAGGGGAATGAGCAGTTCTTC
CASSVDEREGNEQFF
>-|TRBJ2-3|TRBV5-5|TRBD2
TGTGCCAGCAGCACAACCGGGACTAGCCGTCCAGATACGCAGTATTTT
CASSTTGTSRPDTQYF
>-|TRBJ1-2|TRBV5-6|-
TGTGCCAGCAGCTTGGCGGTACCGGGACTAACCTATGGCTACACCTTC
CASSLAVPGLTYGYTF
>-|TRBJ2-7|TRBV18|-
TGTGCCAGCTCACCACGTAGGGGAAGTTTCGACGAGCAGTACTTC
CASSPRRGSFDEQYF
>-|TRBJ1-2|TRBV2|TRBD1
TGTGCCAGCACCACCGGGACAGGGGGTAACTATGGCTACACCTTC
CASTTGTGGNYGYTF
>-|TRBJ1-6|TRBV21-1|-
TGTGCCAGCAGCAAAGAAACAGGGGATTGTAATTCACCCCTCCACTTT
CASSKETGDCNSPLHF
>-|TRBJ1-4|TRBV28|-
TGTGCCATCCTGGGAGGCCCGAATGAAAAACTGTTTTTT
CAILGGPNEKLFF
>few|TRBJ1-2|TRBV5-1|-
TGCGCCAGCAGCTTAAGAGCTTGGTCTAACTATGGCTACACCTTC
CASSLRAWSNYGYTF
>-|TRBJ1-5|TRBV19|TRBD1
TGTGCCAGTAGTATAGAGGACAGGGTCGGCTATCAGCCCCAGCATTTT
CASSIEDRVGYQPQHF
>-|TRBJ1-5|TRBV30|TRBD1
TGTGCCTGGACCGCCGGGACAGGGGGAGTAGCTCAGCCCCAGCATTTT
CAWTAGTGGVAQPQHF
>once|TRBJ2-7|TRBV28|TRBD2
TGTGCCAGCAGGGCGAGGCGGGAGTCCCACGAGCAGTACTTC
CASRARRESHEQYF
>-|TRBJ1-2|TRBV4-1|-
TGCGCCAGCAGCCAAGACAGGGGCTATGGCTACACCTTC
CASSQDRGYGYTF
>-|TRBJ2-7|TRBV6-5|-
TGTGCCAGCACCAAGGACACAGGGGAGCAGTACTTC
CASTKDTGEQYF
>-|TRBJ2-1|TRBV10-3|-
TGTGCCATCAAGGGTTGGGAGAGCAATGAGCAGTTCTTC
CAIKGWESNEQFF
>-|TRBJ1-2|TRBV7-2|-
TGTGCCAGCAGCTTGACCGGGACTGACTATGGCTACACCTTC
CASSLTGTDYGYTF
>once|TRBJ2-7|TRBV6-5|TRBD2
TGTGCCACCTCACTAGGAGCGGGGAACTACGAGCAGTACTTC
CATSLGAGNYEQYF